This T cell receptor (beta chain) was captured in a study of blood T cells in healthy people across ages. For the second PCR, which ran for roughly 6 to 12 cycles, a sample-barcoded 5' primer and a J-beta primer mix were used. TCRdb called the 5' RACE reads again in MiXCR, with one record for every CDR3 protein. This sample yields more than 1.4 million distinct CDR3 sequences, of which roughly 45% are seen a single time; less than 8% belongs to the top ten. Trimming removed 5 bases at V and 6 bases at J, with 10 bases between. Germline values: CDR1 MNHEY, CDR2 SVGAGI. The CDR3 contains 12 residues. This sequence joins TRBV6-5 and TRBJ1-2; D is perhaps TRBD1 (6 bases). The receptor's source is a woman younger than 30 in good health. Specimen: blood. The DNA for the CDR3 is TGTGCCAGCAGTGGAGGGGGACATGGCTACACCTTC. This gives the protein CASSGGGHGYTF.